Below, 9 T cell receptor beta chains from the same sample are listed, as sequenced in a study of metastatic and nonmetastatic thyroid tumors. Thyroid surgery was preceded by no treatment in any patient. TCRdb re-called clones via MiXCR from the PCR reads. The sample has some 42,000 clones; 25% to 30% are singletons. The sample was blood. Every receptor here comes from a male donor with papillary thyroid cancer or a benign thyroid nodule (not recorded which). Some clones in this sample may be carry-over from other donors' samples.

This clone has a count of ten or more. J is TRBJ2-5 and V is TRBV3-1; maybe TRBD1 (6 bases). The length of the CDR3 is 14 residues. The germline gives CDR1 LGHDT, CDR2 YNNKEL (reference sequence). The germline V and J ends were trimmed by 4 bases and 4 bases, with 13 bases remaining between them. This CDR3 reads CASSRRQVGETQYF. Written as DNA, the CDR3 is TGTGCCAGCAGCCGTAGACAGGTTGGAGAGACCCAGTACTTC.

CDR3 region: CASSPPGVGGGLQETQYF. CDR3 bases: TGTGCCAGCAGTCCCCCGGGGGTGGGAGGTGGACTCCAAGAGACCCAGTACTTC. The rearrangement uses TRBV28 and TRBJ2-5, with D possibly being TRBD2 (6 bases). The V gene's germline CDR1 is MDHEN and CDR2 SYDVKM. This CDR3 comprises 18 residues. Trimming pared 5 bases from V and 1 base from J, leaving 23 bases between.

This clone occurred many times. This chain joins TRBV29-1 and TRBJ2-1; the D gene is possibly TRBD2 (6 bases). The V end was cut by 7 bases, the J end by 5 bases, with 9 bases between. Germline CDR1 SQVTM, CDR2 ANQGSEA. The CDR3 is 11 amino acids. The CDR3 bases are TGCAGCGCGACTAGACACAATGAGCAGTTCTTC. It yields the protein CSATRHNEQFF.

The chain combines TRBV20-1 with TRBJ2-1; 14 bases are shared with TRBD2. The trim removed 7 bases at V and 4 bases at J, leaving 6 bases unmatched. The CDR3 extends over 15 amino acids. Per the germline V gene, CDR1 is DFQATT and CDR2 is SNEGSKA (reference sequence). This CDR3 reads CSGLAGGPKYNEQFF. The CDR3 DNA follows: TGCAGTGGACTAGCGGGAGGGCCTAAATACAATGAGCAGTTCTTC.

V gene TRBV20-1 combines with J gene TRBJ2-7, with TRBD2 identical over 10 bases. The germline V gene encodes CDR1 DFQATT and CDR2 SNEGSKA (reference sequence). The CDR3 totals 14 residues. J lost 3 bases, V lost 6 bases, and 8 bases had no gene match. The CDR3 bases are TGCAGTGCAACGGGACTAGCGACTGGCTACGAGCAGTACTTC. Residues: CSATGLATGYEQYF.

This clone is termed medium-sized. The V call is TRBV27, the J call TRBJ2-1, with D unresolved. Trimming shortened V by 8 bases and J by 0 bases, and 14 bases separated the two germline ends. The CDR3 is 15 residues long. Germline V CDR1 and CDR2: MNHEY, SMNVEV (reference sequence). CDR3: CASSGSESSYNEQFF. The CDR3 region has the DNA TGTGCCAGCTCCGGATCGGAGTCCTCCTACAATGAGCAGTTCTTC.

This clone is labeled medium-sized. The CDR3 nucleotides are TGTGCCAGCAGCTTAGATCGGGAAGCGGGAGTGGATGAGCAGTTCTTC. This encodes CASSLDREAGVDEQFF. The rearrangement uses TRBV11-3 and TRBJ2-1; the match to TRBD2 covers 8 bases. This CDR3 has 16 residues. Germline assignment: CDR1 SGHNT and CDR2 YENEEA. V gave up 0 bases and J gave up 8 bases; unmatched junction bases: 9.

This clone appeared a few times. This chain connects TRBV12-3 or TRBV12-4 to TRBJ2-7, with D possibly TRBD1 on 6 matching bases. V was cut by 8 bases and J by 3 bases, with 14 bases left in between. The CDR3 length is 13 residues. The CDR3 is CASEPGHGYEQYF. The CDR3 DNA sequence: TGTGCCAGCGAACCGGGACACGGCTACGAGCAGTACTTC.

V is TRBV11-2 and J is TRBJ1-1; D is possibly TRBD1 (5 bases). The V gene lost 3 bases and the J gene lost 5 bases, with 22 bases spanning the gap. Per the germline V gene, CDR1 is SGHAT and CDR2 is FQNNGV. The CDR3 loop spans 17 amino acids. DNA of the CDR3: TGTGCCAGCAGCTTCTCAGGGAGCGGGGGGACTCGGACTGAAGCTTTCTTT. Amino acid sequence: CASSFSGSGGTRTEAFF.